The 25 T cell receptor beta chains listed next were all sequenced from one sample in a study of blood T cell repertoires in COVID-19. TCRdb's copy holds only in-frame clones and misses some; the assay was immunoSEQ multiplex PCR. Of around 300,000 clones in the sample, more than 75% were seen once. Sample: PBMCs or T cells enriched from blood (not recorded which). The receptors originated from a woman aged 60-75 years in a cohort exposed to, infected with or recovered from COVID-19 (not recorded which).

The rearrangement links TRBV28 to TRBJ1-2, with D tentatively TRBD1 (5 bases). V lost 10 bases, J lost 1 base, and 16 bases lay in between. This CDR3 comprises 14 residues. The germline gives CDR1 MDHEN, CDR2 SYDVKM. CDR3 in DNA: TGTGCCATCACCCAGGCGGGGGGTAACTATGGCTACACCTTC. Translating gives CAITQAGGNYGYTF.

The V gene is TRBV2, the J gene TRBJ2-5; D may be TRBD2 (6 bases). Per the germline V gene, CDR1 is SNHLY and CDR2 is FYNNEI. The ends were cut back, 3 bases at V and 5 bases at J, with 10 bases in the middle. The CDR3 runs 13 residues. CDR3 residues: CASSEGLGETQYF. DNA of the CDR3: TGTGCCAGCAGTGAGGGACTGGGGGAGACCCAGTACTTC.

The V call is TRBV29-1, the J call TRBJ2-1; D uncertain. The CDR3 runs to 13 residues. Germline V lookup: CDR1 SQVTM, CDR2 ANQGSEA. Trimming removed 0 bases at V and 1 base at J, with 4 bases between. The CDR3 DNA sequence: TGCAGCGTTGAAGAGTATTCCTACAATGAGCAGTTCTTC. As protein: CSVEEYSYNEQFF.

The V call is TRBV28, the J call TRBJ2-7; the D gene is possibly TRBD2 (6 bases). The CDR3 is 17 amino acids. The germline V and J ends were trimmed by 3 bases and 0 bases, with 18 bases remaining between them. Germline CDR1 is MDHEN and CDR2 is SYDVKM. The CDR3, as DNA: TGTGCCAGCAGTTTCGAGGGAGGACGGGGTAGCTCCTACGAGCAGTACTTC. It is translated as CASSFEGGRGSSYEQYF.

This clone turned up a few times. The chain is built from TRBV6-5 and TRBJ1-6; D uncertain. Germline V lookup: CDR1 MNHEY, CDR2 SVGAGI. CDR3 length equals 13 residues. V shed 4 bases and J shed 10 bases, with 11 bases lying between them. As DNA, the CDR3 is TGTGCCAGCAGTTCCGACCCGGGGTCACCCCTCCACTTT. The encoded protein is CASSSDPGSPLHF.

The genes are TRBV30 and TRBJ2-7, with 10 bases identical to TRBD1. The germline CDR1 and CDR2 sequences are GTSNPN and SVGIG (reference sequence). The ends lost 3 bases at V and 1 base at J; junction bases unmatched: 6. This CDR3 comprises 15 residues. CDR3 sequence: CAWSEWTGGSYEQYF. CDR3 sequence (DNA): TGTGCCTGGAGCGAATGGACAGGGGGATCCTACGAGCAGTACTTC.

The CDR3 spells CASSEALRRGSGSYEQYF. In nucleotides, the CDR3 is TGTGCCAGCAGTGAAGCGCTTCGAAGGGGGTCGGGCTCCTACGAGCAGTACTTC. The chain recombines TRBV2 with TRBJ2-7, with D possibly TRBD1 on 6 matching bases. The CDR3 totals 18 residues. V was trimmed by 0 bases and J by 0 bases, leaving 18 bases between them. Germline loops: CDR1 SNHLY, CDR2 FYNNEI.

The chain couples TRBV9 to TRBJ2-1, with D maybe TRBD2 (6 bases). This CDR3 comprises 16 residues. V was pared by 3 bases and J by 4 bases, with 17 bases between. Per the germline V gene, CDR1 is SGDLS and CDR2 is YYNGEE. The CDR3 DNA follows: TGTGCCAGCAGCGCGACGGGACTCCCGGGGTACAATGAGCAGTTCTTC. This gives the protein CASSATGLPGYNEQFF.

This rearrangement joins TRBV4-3 to TRBJ1-1; a possible D gene is TRBD1 (6 bases). The V end was cut by 0 bases, the J end by 3 bases, with 20 bases between. Germline-derived CDR1 and CDR2 are LGHNA and YSLEER. The CDR3 covers 18 residues. The CDR3 bases are TGCGCCAGCAGCCAAGATCCTCCCCGGCGGGGGGCAGACACTGAAGCTTTCTTT. This sequence encodes CASSQDPPRRGADTEAFF.

This clone was seen a few times. The chain has TRBV2 and TRBJ2-7, with D perhaps matching TRBD1 (6 bases). Germline V gene sequence: CDR1 SNHLY, CDR2 FYNNEI. V lost 10 bases and J 2 bases, leaving 18 bases between the germline ends. CDR3 size: 14 residues. The CDR3 sequence is CATWVGDIAYEQYF. The DNA for the CDR3 is TGTGCCACCTGGGTAGGGGACATAGCCTACGAGCAGTACTTC.

In regard to this clone: Other nucleotide sequences in the sample specify the same CDR3. The rearrangement links TRBV7-3 to TRBJ1-1, with 8 bases matching TRBD1. Germline V gene sequence: CDR1 SGHTA, CDR2 FQGTGA. V lost 3 bases to trimming and J lost 5 bases; unmatched junction nucleotides: 5. The CDR3 totals 14 residues. The chain's CDR3 is CASSLQGAGTEAFF. The CDR3 DNA reads TGTGCCAGCAGCTTGCAGGGGGCGGGGACTGAAGCTTTCTTT.

This chain links TRBV29-1 with TRBJ2-7, with TRBD2 identical over 8 bases. Germline V gene lookup returns CDR1 SQVTM and CDR2 ANQGSEA. J gave up 2 bases and V 0 bases, and 6 bases lay outside the gene matches. CDR3 length: 15 residues. The CDR3, as DNA: TGCAGCGTTGAAGAGGGAACTAGCGGAACCTACGAGCAGTACTTC. Protein: CSVEEGTSGTYEQYF.

This clone was recorded once. The chain combines TRBV6-2 or TRBV6-3 with TRBJ1-2, with 7 nucleotides matching TRBD1. The J segment lost 12 bases and the V segment lost 6 bases, leaving 10 bases of the junction unmatched. Germline V CDR1 and CDR2: MNHEY, SVGEGT. This CDR3 spans 12 amino acids. The CDR3 sequence: CASSLLRGQNTF. Here the CDR3 DNA reads TGTGCCAGCAGCCTCCTGAGGGGGCAGAACACCTTC.

The gene calls are TRBV5-1 and TRBJ2-1; TRBD1 is a possible D gene (5 bases). V was clipped by 0 bases and J by 0 bases, with 13 bases between them. The CDR3 sequence is 17 residues long. Germline lookup yields CDR1 SGHRS and CDR2 YFSETQ. In DNA, the CDR3 is TGCGCCAGCAGCTTGGGGTTTGGGGCTCTCTCCTACAATGAGCAGTTCTTC. It specifies CASSLGFGALSYNEQFF.

The chain is built from TRBV19 and TRBJ2-7; 8 positions agree with TRBD1. This CDR3 contains 14 residues. Germline CDR1 LNHDA, CDR2 SQIVND (reference sequence). After removal of 5 bases from V and 4 bases from J, the junction contained 7 bases not matched to a gene. The DNA for the CDR3 is TGTGCCAGTAGTTCGCGACAGGGGAAATACGAGCAGTACTTC. Translating it yields CASSSRQGKYEQYF.

This rearrangement joins TRBV4-2 to TRBJ1-1; D is unresolved. Germline V gene lookup returns CDR1 LGHNA and CDR2 YNFKEQ. The V end lost 0 bases, the J end lost 0 bases, and 11 bases lay between the germline ends. CDR3 length: 16 residues. The CDR3 protein is CASSQDEGSLNTEAFF. CDR3 nucleotides: TGTGCCAGCAGCCAAGATGAGGGCAGCTTGAACACTGAAGCTTTCTTT.

The rearrangement joins TRBV19 to TRBJ1-1, with D perhaps matching TRBD1 (5 bases). CDR1 and CDR2 (germline): LNHDA, SQIVND (reference sequence). V was shortened by 10 bases and J by 3 bases, with 15 bases between the two germline ends. This CDR3 has 13 amino acids. The CDR3, as DNA: TGTGCCACCATCAGCGGGGGGTACACTGAAGCTTTCTTT. Its translation is CATISGGYTEAFF. The whole variable domain, remainder taken from reference TRBV19 and TRBJ1-1, is DGGITQSPKYLFRKEGQNVTLSCEQNLNHDAMYWYRQDPGQGLRLIYYSQIVNDFQKGDIAEGYSVSREKKESFPLTVTSAQKNPTAFYLCATISGGYTEAFFGQGTRLTVV.

The J gene is TRBJ2-7, the V gene TRBV2; D may be TRBD2 (7 bases). Per the germline V gene, CDR1 is SNHLY and CDR2 is FYNNEI. The CDR3 extends over 15 amino acids. Deletions cut 7 bases from V and 1 base from J, with 17 bases between. CDR3 bases: TGTGCCAGCAAAGAATACAGGGAGGGATCCTACGAGCAGTACTTC. This translates into CASKEYREGSYEQYF.

The chain recombines TRBV19 with TRBJ2-7; tentative D call: TRBD2 (5 bases). Between the trimmed V and J ends, which lost 3 bases and 6 bases, there was a span of 15 bases. CDR1 LNHDA and CDR2 SQIVND come from the germline V gene (reference sequence). The CDR3 loop spans 14 amino acids. Written as DNA, the CDR3 is TGTGCCAGTAGTATCCCGGGGTCCACTTCCGAGCAGTACTTC. As protein: CASSIPGSTSEQYF.

The chain has TRBV24-1 and TRBJ2-3; TRBD2 might be the D (7 bases). This CDR3 comprises 19 residues. V was shortened by 3 bases and J by 1 base, with 22 bases between the two germline ends. Germline V CDR1 and CDR2: KGHDR, SFDVKD. CDR3 in DNA: TGTGCCACCAGTGATCCCAAGGAGAGGGGGGGGCGAGGCACAGATACGCAGTATTTT. The encoded protein is CATSDPKERGGRGTDTQYF.

This clone was detected once. The CDR3 sequence: CASSISRTGGETQYF. Written as DNA, the CDR3 is TGTGCCAGCAGCATTAGTAGGACAGGGGGAGAGACCCAGTACTTC. The V gene is TRBV7-3, the J gene TRBJ2-5, with TRBD1 identical over 10 bases. From germline, CDR1 is SGHTA and CDR2 FQGTGA. The V and J ends lost 5 bases and 4 bases, in that order; junction bases with no gene match: 7. The CDR3 is 15 amino acids.

The CDR3 loop reads CASSLTGGQPQHF. DNA of the CDR3: TGTGCCAGCAGCTTAACGGGGGGTCAGCCCCAGCATTTT. V and J are TRBV7-3 and TRBJ1-5, with a possible D match to TRBD1 (5 bases). The CDR3 is 13 residues long. Germline V gene data show CDR1 as SGHTA and CDR2 as FQGTGA. Trimming took 0 bases from V and 6 from J, leaving 6 bases between them.

This clone was found a few times. The genes are TRBV11-1 and TRBJ1-2; a weak D match, TRBD1 (5 bases). This CDR3 comprises 13 residues. The germline CDR1 and CDR2 sequences are SGHAT and FQDESV (reference sequence). Trimming pared 1 base from V and 2 bases from J, leaving 5 bases between. The CDR3 reads CASSLGQNYGYTF. The CDR3 coding sequence is TGTGCCAGCAGCTTAGGACAGAACTATGGCTACACCTTC.

The rearrangement links TRBV7-9 to TRBJ1-2; D possibly corresponds to TRBD1 (6 bases). This CDR3 contains 14 residues. The V end lost 7 bases, the J end lost 5 bases, and 17 bases lay between the germline ends. Germline V gene data show CDR1 as SEHNR and CDR2 as FQNEAQ (reference sequence). The CDR3 region is CASTLGRTAYGYTF. The CDR3 DNA sequence: TGTGCCAGCACCCTCGGACGGACAGCATATGGCTACACCTTC.

The chain recombines TRBV27 with TRBJ1-2, with 10 nucleotides matching TRBD1. The CDR3 consists of 16 residues. The germline CDR1 and CDR2 sequences are MNHEY and SMNVEV (reference sequence). The ends lost 5 bases at V and 5 bases at J; junction bases unmatched: 11. The CDR3 DNA follows: TGTGCCAGCAGTCCCACCGGGACAGGGGCGGGGTATGGCTACACCTTC. Translated, it gives CASSPTGTGAGYGYTF.